These 17 T cell receptor beta chains were all obtained from the same sample, sequenced in a study of PD-L1 blockade in urothelial cancer. The method was immunoSEQ multiplex PCR; TCRdb's version includes in-frame clones alone and lacks a portion of them. The table lists about 79,000 clones, 70% to 90% of them singletons. Stated time point: pretreatment peripheral blood. The sequencing here drew on PBMCs, taken around atezolizumab (anti-PD-L1) treatment. These receptor sequences come from a middle-aged man with urothelial cancer.

The rearrangement links TRBV6-5 to TRBJ1-1; no clear D. CDR3 size: 14 residues. Germline lookup yields CDR1 MNHEY and CDR2 SVGAGI. V was shortened by 4 bases and J by 0 bases, with 9 bases between the two germline ends. CDR3 nucleotides: TGTGCCAGCAGTTTCGATAGCGTGAACACTGAAGCTTTCTTT. Translating it yields CASSFDSVNTEAFF.

V and J are TRBV28 and TRBJ2-3; 7 nucleotides align to TRBD2. The CDR3 runs 16 residues. With V trimmed by 3 bases and J by 4 bases, 10 bases remained unmatched. The germline gives CDR1 MDHEN, CDR2 SYDVKM. CDR3 sequence reads: CASSFTAGEGPDTQYF. As DNA, the CDR3 is TGTGCCAGCAGTTTCACGGCGGGAGAGGGGCCAGATACGCAGTATTTT. Combining the CDR3 with reference TRBV28 and TRBJ2-3 gives the whole variable domain DVKVTQSSRYLVKRTGEKVFLECVQDMDHENMFWYRQDPGLGLRLIYFSYDVKMKEKGDIPEGYSVSREKKERFSLILESASTNQTSMYLCASSFTAGEGPDTQYFGPGTRLTVL.

This CDR3 is CASSLAPGSYEQYF. CDR3 nucleotide sequence: TGTGCCAGCAGCTTAGCGCCCGGCTCCTACGAGCAGTACTTC. The chain is built from TRBV11-2 and TRBJ2-7; no clear D. The CDR3 has 14 residues. Trimming took 1 base from V and 0 from J, leaving 7 bases between them. Germline V gene lookup returns CDR1 SGHAT and CDR2 FQNNGV. Using reference TRBV11-2 and TRBJ2-7 for the parts outside the CDR3, the full variable domain is EAGVAQSPRYKIIEKRQSVAFWCNPISGHATLYWYQQILGQGPKLLIQFQNNGVVDDSQLPKDRFSAERLKGVDSTLKIQPAKLEDSAVYLCASSLAPGSYEQYFGPGTRLTVT.

The chain recombines TRBV7-9 with TRBJ2-7, with unresolved D. This CDR3 is built from 13 residues. V was cut by 5 bases and J by 5 bases, with 13 bases left in between. Germline assignment: CDR1 SEHNR and CDR2 FQNEAQ (reference sequence). The CDR3 DNA sequence: TGTGCCAGCAGCCCCACTCGGGTCGACGAGCAGTACTTC. Its protein product is CASSPTRVDEQYF.

V is TRBV6-5 and J is TRBJ2-5; D is unclear. The CDR3 is 13 amino acids. The germline V gene has CDR1 MNHEY and CDR2 SVGAGI. The V gene lost 8 bases and the J gene lost 1 base, with 11 bases spanning the gap. The CDR3 sequence: CASARGRQETQYF. The CDR3 nucleotides are TGTGCCAGCGCCAGAGGCCGCCAAGAGACCCAGTACTTC.

The chain couples TRBV9 to TRBJ2-7; 7 bases match TRBD1. The ends lost 4 bases at V and 7 bases at J; junction bases unmatched: 5. The CDR3 is 12 residues long. In germline, CDR1 is SGDLS, CDR2 YYNGEE. The CDR3 DNA reads as TGTGCCAGCAGCAAGGGGGCAGGAGAGCAGTACTTC. Translated: CASSKGAGEQYF.

This chain connects TRBV9 to TRBJ2-3; no definite D call. Germline V gives CDR1 SGDLS, CDR2 YYNGEE. V was cut by 1 base and J by 6 bases, with 12 bases left in between. The CDR3 is made up of 14 amino acids. The CDR3 loop reads CASSVNPLSDTQYF. The DNA of the CDR3 is TGTGCCAGCAGCGTAAATCCCCTAAGTGATACGCAGTATTTT.

The V call is TRBV20-1, the J call TRBJ1-2; no clear D gene. This CDR3 has 11 amino acids. The germline gives CDR1 DFQATT, CDR2 SNEGSKA (reference sequence). Trimming cost V 6 bases and J 8 bases, with 13 bases left between them. CDR3 in amino acids: CSAREAYGYTF. In DNA, the CDR3 is TGCAGTGCCCGGGAAGCCTACGGCTACACCTTC.

The gene calls are TRBV30 and TRBJ2-7; 9 bases fit TRBD2. CDR1 GTSNPN and CDR2 SVGIG come from the germline V gene (reference sequence). The CDR3 length is 14 residues. J lost 4 bases, V lost 0 bases, and 4 bases had no gene match. CDR3 DNA: TGTGCCTGGAGTGTTTTCCTAGCGGGATACGAGCAGTACTTC. It codes for CAWSVFLAGYEQYF. The whole variable domain, remainder taken from reference TRBV30 and TRBJ2-7, is SQTIHQWPATLVQPVGSPLSLECTVEGTSNPNLYWYRQAAGRGLQLLFYSVGIGQISSEVPQNLSASRPQDRQFILSSKKLLLSDSGFYLCAWSVFLAGYEQYFGPGTRLTVT.

The chain uses TRBV4-3 and TRBJ2-1; 7 nucleotides agree with TRBD2. Germline-derived CDR1 and CDR2 are LGHNA and YSLEER. The trim removed 0 bases at V and 4 bases at J, leaving 6 bases unmatched. The CDR3 spans 16 residues. CDR3 nucleotides: TGCGCCAGCAGCCAAGAAGGTGGAGCGGGGTACAATGAGCAGTTCTTC. Encoded protein: CASSQEGGAGYNEQFF.

This clone was counted a single time. This chain links TRBV7-3 with TRBJ1-1; 7 bases match TRBD1. Per the germline V gene, CDR1 is SGHTA and CDR2 is FQGTGA. This CDR3 comprises 14 residues. With 5 bases clipped from V and 1 base from J, the junction kept 4 bases outside the gene matches. In DNA form, the CDR3 reads TGTGCCAGCAGCCGACAGGGTGAGAACACTGAAGCTTTCTTT. Encoded protein: CASSRQGENTEAFF. Complete variable domain (other parts from reference TRBV7-3 and TRBJ1-1): GAGVSQTPSNKVTEKGKYVELRCDPISGHTALYWYRQSLGQGPEFLIYFQGTGAADDSGLPNDRFFAVRPEGSVSTLKIQRTERGDSAVYLCASSRQGENTEAFFGQGTRLTVV.

This chain joins TRBV29-1 and TRBJ2-3, with TRBD1 matching 7 bases. The CDR3 has 14 residues. Germline CDR1 SQVTM, CDR2 ANQGSEA. After removal of 5 bases from V and 0 bases from J, the junction contained 5 bases not matched to a gene. The CDR3 coding sequence is TGCAGCGTTTCCGGGACAGCTAGCACAGATACGCAGTATTTT. It encodes CSVSGTASTDTQYF.

This sequence joins TRBV7-8 and TRBJ2-7; D may be TRBD1 (5 bases). The CDR3 is 14 amino acids. Germline V CDR1 and CDR2: SGHVS, FQNEAQ. The germline V and J ends were trimmed by 2 bases and 0 bases, with 8 bases remaining between them. In nucleotides, the CDR3 is TGTGCCAGCAGCTTAAGACAGCTCTCCTACGAGCAGTACTTC. Amino acids: CASSLRQLSYEQYF. Full variable domain (remainder filled in from reference TRBV7-8 and TRBJ2-7): GAGVSQSPRYKVAKRGQDVALRCDPISGHVSLFWYQQALGQGPEFLTYFQNEAQLDKSGLPSDRFFAERPEGSVSTLKIQRTQQEDSAVYLCASSLRQLSYEQYFGPGTRLTVT.

The chain recombines TRBV11-2 with TRBJ2-7; possible D gene TRBD2, 7 bases. The V end was cut by 1 base, the J end by 5 bases, with 18 bases between. Looked up from germline, CDR1 is SGHAT and CDR2 is FQNNGV. The CDR3 runs 16 residues. CDR3 in amino acids: CASSLGAPGGGHEQYF. CDR3 sequence (DNA): TGTGCCAGCAGCTTAGGTGCCCCGGGGGGCGGGCACGAGCAGTACTTC.

This clone was seen only a few times. The rearrangement joins TRBV11-3 to TRBJ1-1, with D possibly being TRBD1 (5 bases). Trimming left V 0 bases short and J 4 bases short, with 9 bases between. The CDR3 has 14 amino acids. Germline loops: CDR1 SGHNT, CDR2 YENEEA. In DNA, the CDR3 is TGTGCCAGCAGCTTAGAGGGCAGGGCCACTGAAGCTTTCTTT. This translates into CASSLEGRATEAFF.

V gene TRBV9 combines with J gene TRBJ1-2; D possibly corresponds to TRBD1 (6 bases). Germline-derived CDR1 and CDR2 are SGDLS and YYNGEE. V was trimmed by 0 bases and J by 4 bases, leaving 13 bases between them. The CDR3 is 15 residues long. This CDR3 is CASSVAKGGSYGYTF. The CDR3 region has the DNA TGTGCCAGCAGCGTAGCTAAGGGGGGGAGCTATGGCTACACCTTC.

The chain carries TRBV28 and TRBJ2-1; 8 bases are shared with TRBD1. There are 17 residues in the CDR3. CDR1 MDHEN and CDR2 SYDVKM come from the germline V gene. Unmatched junction bases numbered 10, after V lost 6 bases and J lost 0 bases. DNA of the CDR3: TGTGCCAGCAGAGGGACAGGAACCATGAGCTCCTACAATGAGCAGTTCTTC. Amino acids: CASRGTGTMSSYNEQFF.